The clone carrying this T cell receptor (beta chain) was picked up one time. The sample comes from a study of regulatory T cells in long-lasting Graves disease. To make TCR beta libraries, researchers used iRepertoire HTBI primers and Arm-PCR of CDR3 regions. TCRdb processed the multiplex PCR reads anew with MiXCR; each CDR3 protein has one entry. Of fewer than 550,000 distinct CDR3 sequences in the sample, less than 20% were seen once. Time point defined: newly diagnosed GD, antithyroid drugs for less than 3 months. The authors made the TCR library using RNA they extracted from PBMCs. The CDR3 has 13 amino acids. CDR1 is ENHRY and CDR2 is SYGVKD in the germline V gene. V lost 2 bases and J 1 base, leaving 4 bases between the germline ends. These sequences were also reported in another study, on T cells in Graves' hyperthyroidism and ophthalmopathy. From that report: During a first-round RT-PCR of the TCR CDR3, the HTBI primer set was used.

This rearrangement joins TRBV10-3 to TRBJ2-3; D is uncertain. Specimen: peripheral blood mononuclear cells (PBMCs), collected at new diagnosis, from a patient treated with antithyroid drugs. The TCR comes from a woman aged 18-29 years with Graves disease. The CDR3 loop reads CAISEPRTDTQYF. DNA of the CDR3: TGTGCCATCAGTGAGCCACGCACAGATACGCAGTATTTT.